This is a list of T cell receptor beta chains from one sample in a study of blood T cell repertoires in COVID-19. Repertoires were generated with immunoSEQ multiplex PCR, while TCRdb's copy carries only in-frame clones and drops some. This table holds a few hundred thousand clones, approximately 82% found once. Sequencing used peripheral blood. These receptors came from a woman in her forties who had recovered from COVID-19. Each CDR3 is given with its conserved first and last residue. Fields, in order: J gene, V gene, D gene, clone size, CDR3 protein, CDR3 DNA. The D gene is left open where the match is weak. For some rows the clone size is stated as once, few or many, or as a class when expanded; others skip it.

TRBJ2-7,TRBV30,.,.,CAWSLTMGYGGEQYF,TGTGCCTGGAGTTTGACCATGGGCTATGGTGGCGAGCAGTACTTC
TRBJ2-2,TRBV5-1,TRBD1,few,CASSLTGDTGELFF,TGCGCCAGCAGCTTGACAGGGGATACCGGGGAGCTGTTTTTT
TRBJ2-5,TRBV6-2/TRBV6-3,TRBD2,.,CASSYPFGGAAIQETQYF,TGTGCCAGCAGTTACCCTTTCGGGGGGGCGGCTATCCAAGAGACCCAGTACTTC
TRBJ2-7,TRBV18,.,.,CASSPTTGGFTEQYF,TGTGCCAGCTCACCGACAACAGGAGGGTTCACGGAGCAGTACTTC
TRBJ2-5,TRBV7-2,TRBD2,.,CASSLIGGVQETQYF,TGTGCCAGCAGCTTAATCGGGGGGGTCCAAGAGACCCAGTACTTC
TRBJ1-4,TRBV19,TRBD1,.,CASSPRTGELFF,TGTGCCAGTAGTCCAAGGACAGGGGAACTGTTTTTT
TRBJ2-5,TRBV18,.,.,CASSPLGGIQETQYF,TGTGCCAGCTCACCACTTGGAGGGATCCAAGAGACCCAGTACTTC
TRBJ2-1,TRBV10-1,TRBD2,once,CASTETSGGVSSYNEQFF,TGCGCCAGCACTGAGACTAGCGGGGGGGTGAGCTCCTACAATGAGCAGTTCTTC
TRBJ1-5,TRBV3-1/TRBV3-2,.,.,CASSAVYSNQPQHF,TGTGCCAGCAGTGCGGTGTATAGCAATCAGCCCCAGCATTTT
TRBJ1-2,TRBV7-9,TRBD1,.,CASSFQGDYGYTF,TGTGCCAGCAGCTTTCAGGGGGACTATGGCTACACCTTC
TRBJ2-7,TRBV5-1,.,.,CASSLVFDSYEQYF,TGCGCCAGCAGCTTGGTATTTGACAGCTACGAGCAGTACTTC
TRBJ1-2,TRBV21-1,.,.,CASSSRTGGHGYTF,TGTGCCAGCAGCTCCCGGACAGGGGGCCATGGCTACACCTTC
TRBJ2-6,TRBV4-1,.,many,CASSQEWGTGANVLTF,TGCGCCAGCAGCCAAGAGTGGGGCACTGGGGCCAACGTCCTGACTTTC
TRBJ1-4,TRBV5-1,.,.,CASSSGQSPEKLFF,TGCGCCAGCAGTTCCGGACAGTCGCCCGAAAAACTGTTTTTT
TRBJ2-7,TRBV9,TRBD2,.,CASSLGLAVNEQYF,TGTGCCAGCTCACTGGGGCTAGCGGTGAACGAGCAGTACTTC
TRBJ2-7,TRBV4-3,TRBD2,.,CASSRPGGRRYSYEQYF,TGCGCCAGCAGCCGTCCGGGGGGTCGGAGATACTCCTACGAGCAGTACTTC
TRBJ1-5,TRBV19,TRBD1,.,CASSIGVGTGLKPQHF,TGTGCCAGTAGTATAGGGGTTGGGACAGGGTTGAAGCCCCAGCATTTT
TRBJ1-2,TRBV7-2,.,.,CASSLPDSGYTF,TGTGCCAGCAGCTTACCAGATTCGGGCTACACCTTC
TRBJ2-5,TRBV11-2,.,.,CASSPRVVETQYF,TGTGCCAGCAGCCCCAGGGTAGTAGAGACCCAGTACTTC
TRBJ2-1,TRBV10-3,.,.,CAIPGGRANEQFF,TGTGCCATCCCCGGGGGACGGGCAAATGAGCAGTTCTTC
TRBJ2-3,TRBV19,.,.,CASSISGDTGTDTQYF,TGTGCCAGTAGTATATCAGGCGACACCGGCACAGATACGCAGTATTTT
TRBJ1-2,TRBV29-1,TRBD1,.,CSVYDRTGGSDYGYTF,TGCAGCGTTTACGATAGGACAGGGGGCAGTGACTATGGCTACACCTTC
TRBJ1-5,TRBV6-5,.,once,CASTRDWNQPQHF,TGTGCCAGCACACGGGACTGGAATCAGCCCCAGCATTTT
TRBJ1-5,TRBV3-1/TRBV3-2,TRBD1,once,CASSETGGNQPQHF,TGTGCCAGCAGTGAAACAGGGGGAAATCAGCCCCAGCATTTT
TRBJ2-3,TRBV13,TRBD2,.,CASGWRGGDTQYF,TGTGCCAGCGGTTGGCGGGGGGGAGATACGCAGTATTTT
TRBJ1-2,TRBV6-2/TRBV6-3,.,.,CASSSWGPLRRYGYTF,TGTGCCAGCAGCTCTTGGGGCCCCCTGAGACGCTATGGCTACACCTTC
TRBJ2-3,TRBV5-6,.,.,CASSSRGRGWNTQYF,TGTGCCAGCAGCTCGCGGGGGCGGGGTTGGAATACGCAGTATTTT
TRBJ1-2,TRBV3-1/TRBV3-2,.,.,CASSQVWGRAGNGYTF,TGTGCCAGCAGCCAAGTATGGGGTCGGGCAGGGAATGGCTACACCTTC
TRBJ1-1,TRBV27,.,.,CASSQTVNTEAFF,TGTGCCAGCTCTCAGACAGTGAACACTGAAGCTTTCTTT
TRBJ2-2,TRBV7-2,TRBD1,.,CASSLVRGLGTGELFF,TGTGCCAGCAGCTTAGTCAGGGGGCTCGGCACCGGGGAGCTGTTTTTT
TRBJ2-1,TRBV19,.,.,CASSITPGVNEQFF,TGTGCCAGTAGTATAACCCCAGGGGTAAATGAGCAGTTCTTC
TRBJ1-1,TRBV14,.,few,CASSQDLGARGTEAFF,TGTGCCAGCAGCCAAGATCTCGGGGCGCGGGGCACTGAAGCTTTCTTT
TRBJ2-7,TRBV24-1,TRBD1,.,CATSDPRTGRNEQYF,TGTGCCACCAGTGATCCGAGGACAGGGAGGAACGAGCAGTACTTC
TRBJ1-2,TRBV6-5,TRBD1,.,CASRMDRGQGYTF,TGTGCCAGCAGGATGGACAGGGGCCAGGGCTACACCTTC
TRBJ1-5,TRBV3-1/TRBV3-2,.,.,CASSTGVQPQHF,TGTGCCAGCAGCACCGGTGTTCAGCCCCAGCATTTT
TRBJ1-4,TRBV5-6,TRBD1,.,CASSLFGDRDSNEKLFF,TGTGCCAGCAGCTTGTTTGGAGACCGGGACAGTAATGAAAAACTGTTTTTT
TRBJ1-3,TRBV6-1,.,.,CASSEGESSGNTIYF,TGTGCCAGCAGTGAAGGGGAGAGCTCTGGAAACACCATATATTTT
TRBJ2-3,TRBV12-3/TRBV12-4,.,.,CASSHFLTDTQYF,TGTGCCAGCAGCCACTTCTTGACAGATACGCAGTATTTT
TRBJ1-6,TRBV19,.,.,CASSPISFFGNSPLHF,TGTGCCAGTAGTCCGATTTCGTTCTTCGGTAATTCACCCCTCCACTTT